Listed below are T cell receptor beta chains from one sample, sequenced in a study of shared clonotypes between healthy human individuals. Assay: immunoSEQ multiplex PCR; the TCRdb copy retains only in-frame clones and omits some. The table has over a million clones, 98% seen once. The sequenced sample was naive CD4+ T cells sorted from blood. Source of these receptors: a man in his thirties or forties in good health. Both conserved end residues are part of each CDR3. D genes are given only for firm matches. Clone size is stated in some rows and not others, as once, few, many or a class when expanded.

D gene: TRBD1
J gene: TRBJ2-3
V gene: TRBV7-6
clone size: .
CDR3 protein: CASSSIKGAPDTQYF
CDR3 DNA: TGTGCCAGCAGCTCAATAAAGGGGGCTCCAGATACGCAGTATTTT

D gene: TRBD1
J gene: TRBJ2-6
V gene: TRBV5-5
clone size: .
CDR3 protein: CASSLGDRPSGANVLTF
CDR3 DNA: TGTGCCAGCAGCCTTGGGGACAGGCCCTCTGGGGCCAACGTCCTGACTTTC

D gene: .
J gene: TRBJ2-7
V gene: TRBV7-7
clone size: .
CDR3 protein: CASSPTLGEAYEQYF
CDR3 DNA: TGTGCCAGCAGCCCTACTTTGGGGGAGGCCTACGAGCAGTACTTC

D gene: .
J gene: TRBJ2-5
V gene: TRBV18
clone size: .
CDR3 protein: CASSPNGKGETQYF
CDR3 DNA: TGTGCCAGCTCACCGAACGGGAAGGGAGAGACCCAGTACTTC

D gene: .
J gene: TRBJ1-1
V gene: TRBV19
clone size: .
CDR3 protein: CASRFGSDTEAFF
CDR3 DNA: TGTGCCAGTAGATTCGGATCCGACACTGAAGCTTTCTTT

D gene: .
J gene: TRBJ1-5
V gene: TRBV7-2
clone size: .
CDR3 protein: CASSLAGHDQPQHF
CDR3 DNA: TGTGCCAGCAGCTTAGCGGGACACGATCAGCCCCAGCATTTT

D gene: TRBD2
J gene: TRBJ2-5
V gene: TRBV9
clone size: .
CDR3 protein: CASSGAGSETQYF
CDR3 DNA: TGTGCCAGCAGCGGAGCGGGATCGGAGACCCAGTACTTC

D gene: .
J gene: TRBJ2-7
V gene: TRBV5-1
clone size: .
CDR3 protein: CASSLEWTVYEQYF
CDR3 DNA: TGCGCCAGCAGCTTGGAGTGGACAGTCTACGAGCAGTACTTC

D gene: TRBD1
J gene: TRBJ2-7
V gene: TRBV2
clone size: .
CDR3 protein: CASRTPGTGTYEQYF
CDR3 DNA: TGTGCCAGCAGGACCCCCGGGACAGGTACCTACGAGCAGTACTTC

D gene: TRBD1
J gene: TRBJ2-7
V gene: TRBV5-1
clone size: once
CDR3 protein: CASSYGQGGEQYF
CDR3 DNA: TGCGCCAGCAGCTACGGACAGGGGGGCGAGCAGTACTTC

D gene: TRBD1
J gene: TRBJ1-1
V gene: TRBV9
clone size: .
CDR3 protein: CASSSRGTMNTEAFF
CDR3 DNA: TGTGCCAGCAGCTCCAGGGGGACCATGAACACTGAAGCTTTCTTT

D gene: .
J gene: TRBJ2-2
V gene: TRBV9
clone size: .
CDR3 protein: CASSPRTATGELFF
CDR3 DNA: TGTGCCAGCAGCCCGAGGACCGCAACCGGGGAGCTGTTTTTT

D gene: .
J gene: TRBJ2-3
V gene: TRBV7-9
clone size: .
CDR3 protein: CASRDKIAVTTDTQYF
CDR3 DNA: TGTGCCAGCAGGGATAAGATCGCGGTCACCACAGATACGCAGTATTTT

D gene: .
J gene: TRBJ2-1
V gene: TRBV30
clone size: .
CDR3 protein: CARKDTYNEQFF
CDR3 DNA: TGTGCCCGTAAAGATACCTACAATGAGCAGTTCTTC

D gene: TRBD2
J gene: TRBJ2-7
V gene: TRBV19
clone size: .
CDR3 protein: CASSRLAASNEQYF
CDR3 DNA: TGTGCCAGTAGTCGACTAGCGGCGTCTAACGAGCAGTACTTC

D gene: .
J gene: TRBJ2-2
V gene: TRBV7-9
clone size: .
CDR3 protein: CASSKGFGARNTGELFF
CDR3 DNA: TGTGCCAGCAGCAAGGGGTTTGGGGCGAGGAACACCGGGGAGCTGTTTTTT

D gene: TRBD2
J gene: TRBJ2-3
V gene: TRBV5-5
clone size: .
CDR3 protein: CASSSSGRGTDTQYF
CDR3 DNA: TGTGCCAGCAGCTCTAGCGGGAGGGGCACAGATACGCAGTATTTT

D gene: .
J gene: TRBJ1-2
V gene: TRBV28
clone size: few
CDR3 protein: CASSEAGDGYTF
CDR3 DNA: TGTGCCAGCAGTGAGGCAGGGGACGGCTACACCTTC

D gene: TRBD2
J gene: TRBJ2-7
V gene: TRBV27
clone size: .
CDR3 protein: CASSPGGSYEQYF
CDR3 DNA: TGTGCCAGCAGCCCGGGGGGGTCCTACGAGCAGTACTTC

D gene: TRBD1
J gene: TRBJ2-7
V gene: TRBV5-1
clone size: .
CDR3 protein: CASSLDRGFTYEQYF
CDR3 DNA: TGCGCCAGCAGCTTGGACAGGGGGTTTACCTACGAGCAGTACTTC

D gene: TRBD1
J gene: TRBJ1-1
V gene: TRBV30
clone size: .
CDR3 protein: CAGRDRKNTEAFF
CDR3 DNA: TGTGCCGGGAGGGACAGGAAAAACACTGAAGCTTTCTTT

D gene: .
J gene: TRBJ1-1
V gene: TRBV5-6
clone size: .
CDR3 protein: CASSEPGLENTEAFF
CDR3 DNA: TGTGCCAGCAGCGAACCGGGACTCGAGAACACTGAAGCTTTCTTT

D gene: .
J gene: TRBJ2-7
V gene: TRBV28
clone size: .
CDR3 protein: CASSTTRYEQYF
CDR3 DNA: TGTGCCAGCAGTACTACTCGCTACGAGCAGTACTTC

D gene: .
J gene: TRBJ1-3
V gene: TRBV9
clone size: .
CDR3 protein: CASSTLGAGNTIYF
CDR3 DNA: TGTGCCAGCAGCACCTTGGGTGCCGGAAACACCATATATTTT

D gene: TRBD2
J gene: TRBJ2-7
V gene: TRBV7-8
clone size: .
CDR3 protein: CASSSWTSGRSYEQYF
CDR3 DNA: TGTGCCAGCAGCTCCTGGACTAGCGGGAGATCCTACGAGCAGTACTTC

D gene: .
J gene: TRBJ1-2
V gene: TRBV28
clone size: .
CDR3 protein: CASKQAVPVYGYTF
CDR3 DNA: TGTGCCAGCAAACAGGCTGTCCCCGTCTATGGCTACACCTTC

D gene: .
J gene: TRBJ1-2
V gene: TRBV5-1
clone size: .
CDR3 protein: CASSLEGPNGYTF
CDR3 DNA: TGCGCCAGCAGCTTGGAGGGTCCGAATGGCTACACCTTC

D gene: .
J gene: TRBJ2-5
V gene: TRBV7-9
clone size: .
CDR3 protein: CASSLEIRETQYF
CDR3 DNA: TGTGCCAGCAGCTTAGAGATTAGAGAGACCCAGTACTTC

D gene: .
J gene: TRBJ1-4
V gene: TRBV5-1
clone size: .
CDR3 protein: CASSLAGERNEKLFF
CDR3 DNA: TGCGCCAGCAGCTTGGCGGGGGAGAGGAATGAAAAACTGTTTTTT

D gene: .
J gene: TRBJ2-7
V gene: TRBV29-1
clone size: .
CDR3 protein: CSVEEPGEQYF
CDR3 DNA: TGCAGCGTTGAAGAACCTGGCGAGCAGTACTTC

D gene: TRBD2
J gene: TRBJ2-7
V gene: TRBV30
clone size: once
CDR3 protein: CAWSKGISGSEQYF
CDR3 DNA: TGTGCCTGGAGTAAAGGGATTAGCGGGAGCGAGCAGTACTTC

D gene: .
J gene: TRBJ1-1
V gene: TRBV7-9
clone size: .
CDR3 protein: CASSLHGLNTEAFF
CDR3 DNA: TGTGCCAGCAGCTTGCACGGTTTGAACACTGAAGCTTTCTTT

D gene: .
J gene: TRBJ1-2
V gene: TRBV5-4
clone size: .
CDR3 protein: CASSLAVGGGNYGYTF
CDR3 DNA: TGTGCCAGCAGCTTGGCCGTCGGCGGAGGGAACTATGGCTACACCTTC

D gene: .
J gene: TRBJ1-5
V gene: TRBV27
clone size: .
CDR3 protein: CASSYYSNQPQHF
CDR3 DNA: TGTGCCAGCAGTTATTACTCTAATCAGCCCCAGCATTTT

D gene: TRBD2
J gene: TRBJ2-1
V gene: TRBV4-1
clone size: .
CDR3 protein: CASSQEERAGGSYNEQFF
CDR3 DNA: TGCGCCAGCAGCCAAGAAGAAAGGGCGGGAGGATCCTACAATGAGCAGTTCTTC

D gene: TRBD1
J gene: TRBJ2-1
V gene: TRBV2
clone size: once
CDR3 protein: CARPTGKNEQFF
CDR3 DNA: TGTGCCAGACCGACAGGGAAAAATGAGCAGTTCTTC

D gene: TRBD2
J gene: TRBJ2-7
V gene: TRBV6-5
clone size: .
CDR3 protein: CAIKGLADDEQYF
CDR3 DNA: TGTGCCATCAAGGGACTAGCGGATGACGAGCAGTACTTC

D gene: TRBD1
J gene: TRBJ2-2
V gene: TRBV19
clone size: .
CDR3 protein: CASSPDRVPTGELFF
CDR3 DNA: TGTGCCAGCTCCCCCGACAGGGTCCCTACCGGGGAGCTGTTTTTT

D gene: .
J gene: TRBJ2-4
V gene: TRBV23-1
clone size: .
CDR3 protein: CASVDRDFKNIQYF
CDR3 DNA: TGCGCCAGCGTAGACCGGGACTTTAAAAACATTCAGTACTTC

D gene: .
J gene: TRBJ2-7
V gene: TRBV15
clone size: .
CDR3 protein: CATSRDWAESSYEQYF
CDR3 DNA: TGTGCCACCAGCAGAGATTGGGCGGAAAGCTCCTACGAGCAGTACTTC

D gene: TRBD1
J gene: TRBJ1-2
V gene: TRBV7-9
clone size: .
CDR3 protein: CASSPRTGNYGYTF
CDR3 DNA: TGTGCCAGCAGCCCCCGGACAGGGAACTATGGCTACACCTTC

D gene: .
J gene: TRBJ1-1
V gene: TRBV5-1
clone size: .
CDR3 protein: CASSPMGHGPTLNTEAFF
CDR3 DNA: TGCGCCAGCAGCCCCATGGGACACGGACCAACATTGAACACTGAAGCTTTCTTT

D gene: TRBD1
J gene: TRBJ2-7
V gene: TRBV5-4
clone size: .
CDR3 protein: CASSPGGTGTYEQYF
CDR3 DNA: TGTGCCAGCAGCCCCGGTGGGACAGGGACCTACGAGCAGTACTTC

D gene: TRBD2
J gene: TRBJ2-1
V gene: TRBV30
clone size: .
CDR3 protein: CAWTLAGWSSYNEQFF
CDR3 DNA: TGTGCCTGGACATTAGCGGGATGGAGCTCCTACAATGAGCAGTTCTTC

D gene: .
J gene: TRBJ2-6
V gene: TRBV5-1
clone size: few
CDR3 protein: CASSLTATGYGANVLTF
CDR3 DNA: TGCGCCAGCAGCTTGACCGCAACAGGGTATGGGGCCAACGTCCTGACTTTC

D gene: .
J gene: TRBJ1-5
V gene: TRBV2
clone size: .
CDR3 protein: CASLKDRDNQPQHF
CDR3 DNA: TGTGCCAGCCTCAAAGACAGAGACAATCAGCCCCAGCATTTT

D gene: .
J gene: TRBJ2-7
V gene: TRBV6-1
clone size: .
CDR3 protein: CASSATGLRTYEQYF
CDR3 DNA: TGTGCCAGCAGCGCAACAGGGTTAAGGACCTACGAGCAGTACTTC

D gene: .
J gene: TRBJ2-2
V gene: TRBV7-6
clone size: .
CDR3 protein: CASQRFSAGGTGELFF
CDR3 DNA: TGTGCCAGCCAGCGGTTTTCGGCAGGGGGGACCGGGGAGCTGTTTTTT

D gene: .
J gene: TRBJ2-7
V gene: TRBV7-9
clone size: .
CDR3 protein: CASTLGLGAAEQYF
CDR3 DNA: TGTGCCAGCACCCTCGGGTTGGGTGCAGCCGAGCAGTACTTC

D gene: .
J gene: TRBJ2-2
V gene: TRBV19
clone size: .
CDR3 protein: CASSGTGIGELFF
CDR3 DNA: TGTGCCAGTAGCGGCACAGGGATCGGGGAGCTGTTTTTT

D gene: .
J gene: TRBJ2-7
V gene: TRBV7-2
clone size: once
CDR3 protein: CASSLARRRNEQYF
CDR3 DNA: TGTGCCAGCAGCCTCGCCCGCAGACGGAACGAGCAGTACTTC

D gene: TRBD2
J gene: TRBJ2-1
V gene: TRBV7-9
clone size: .
CDR3 protein: CASSRPGLAGVEQFF
CDR3 DNA: TGTGCCAGCAGCCGACCGGGACTAGCGGGAGTGGAGCAGTTCTTC